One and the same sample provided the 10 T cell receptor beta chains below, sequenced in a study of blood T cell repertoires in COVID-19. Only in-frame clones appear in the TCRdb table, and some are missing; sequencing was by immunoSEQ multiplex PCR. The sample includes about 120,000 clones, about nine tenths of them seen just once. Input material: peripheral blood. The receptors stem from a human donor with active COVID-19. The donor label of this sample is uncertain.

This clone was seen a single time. The CDR3 sequence is CSVSRDIEAFF. The CDR3 bases are TGCAGCGTTTCTCGGGACATTGAAGCTTTCTTT. J is TRBJ1-1 and V is TRBV29-1; D may be TRBD1 (6 bases). This CDR3 has 11 residues. V was trimmed by 5 bases and J by 7 bases, leaving 11 bases between them. Germline CDR1 reads SQVTM; CDR2 reads ANQGSEA. Full variable domain (rest looked up from reference TRBV29-1 and TRBJ1-1): SAVISQKPSRDICQRGTSLTIQCQVDSQVTMMFWYRQQPGQSLTLIATANQGSEATYESGFVIDKFPISRPNLTFSTLTVSNMSPEDSSIYLCSVSRDIEAFFGQGTRLTVV.

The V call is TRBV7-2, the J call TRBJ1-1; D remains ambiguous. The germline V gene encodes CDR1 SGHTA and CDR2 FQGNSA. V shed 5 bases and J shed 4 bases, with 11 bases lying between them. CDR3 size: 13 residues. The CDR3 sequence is CASSRLSGTEAFF. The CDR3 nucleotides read TGTGCCAGCAGCCGACTCTCCGGCACTGAAGCTTTCTTT.

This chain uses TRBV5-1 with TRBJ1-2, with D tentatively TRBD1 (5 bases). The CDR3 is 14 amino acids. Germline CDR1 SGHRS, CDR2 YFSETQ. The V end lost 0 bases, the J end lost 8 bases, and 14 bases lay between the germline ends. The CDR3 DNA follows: TGCGCCAGCAGCTTGGACGGGGGGTTAGGCGGCTACACCTTC. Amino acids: CASSLDGGLGGYTF.

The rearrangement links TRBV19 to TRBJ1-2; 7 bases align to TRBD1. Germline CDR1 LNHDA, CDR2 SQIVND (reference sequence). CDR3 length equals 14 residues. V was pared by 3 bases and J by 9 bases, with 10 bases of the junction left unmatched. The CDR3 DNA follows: TGTGCCAGTAGTATGCATCAGGGGGAAGTAAGCTACACCTTC. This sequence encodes CASSMHQGEVSYTF. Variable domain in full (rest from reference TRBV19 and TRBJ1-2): DGGITQSPKYLFRKEGQNVTLSCEQNLNHDAMYWYRQDPGQGLRLIYYSQIVNDFQKGDIAEGYSVSREKKESFPLTVTSAQKNPTAFYLCASSMHQGEVSYTFGSGTRLTVV.

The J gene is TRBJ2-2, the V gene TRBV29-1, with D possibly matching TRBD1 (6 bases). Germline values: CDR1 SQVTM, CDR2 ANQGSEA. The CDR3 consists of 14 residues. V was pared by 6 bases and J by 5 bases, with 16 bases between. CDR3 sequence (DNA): TGCAGCGTGTTGGGGGCGAGTAAGACCGGGGAGCTGTTTTTT. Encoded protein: CSVLGASKTGELFF.

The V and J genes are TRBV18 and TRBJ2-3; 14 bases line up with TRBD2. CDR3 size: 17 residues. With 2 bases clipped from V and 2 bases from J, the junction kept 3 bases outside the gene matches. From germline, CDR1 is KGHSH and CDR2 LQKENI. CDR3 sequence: CASSPVGLAGDTDTQYF. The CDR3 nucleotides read TGTGCCAGCTCACCAGTGGGACTAGCGGGGGACACAGATACGCAGTATTTT.

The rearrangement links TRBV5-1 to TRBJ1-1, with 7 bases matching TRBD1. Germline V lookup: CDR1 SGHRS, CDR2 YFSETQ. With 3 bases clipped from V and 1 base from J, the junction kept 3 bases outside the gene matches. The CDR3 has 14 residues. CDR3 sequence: CASSWDSSNTEAFF. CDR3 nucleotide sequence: TGCGCCAGCAGCTGGGACAGCTCGAACACTGAAGCTTTCTTT.

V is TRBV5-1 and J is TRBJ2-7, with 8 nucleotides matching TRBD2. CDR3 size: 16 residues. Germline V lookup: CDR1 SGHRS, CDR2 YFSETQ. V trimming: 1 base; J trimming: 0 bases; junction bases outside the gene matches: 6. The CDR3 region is CASSLLGGGFSYEQYF. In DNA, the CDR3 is TGCGCCAGCAGCTTGCTCGGCGGGGGGTTCTCCTACGAGCAGTACTTC.

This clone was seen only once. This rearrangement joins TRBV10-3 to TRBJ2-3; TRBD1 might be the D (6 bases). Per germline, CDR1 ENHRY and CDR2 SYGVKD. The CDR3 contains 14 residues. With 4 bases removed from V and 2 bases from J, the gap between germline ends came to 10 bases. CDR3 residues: CAISVRGHTDTQYF. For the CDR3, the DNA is TGTGCCATCAGTGTCAGGGGACACACAGATACGCAGTATTTT.

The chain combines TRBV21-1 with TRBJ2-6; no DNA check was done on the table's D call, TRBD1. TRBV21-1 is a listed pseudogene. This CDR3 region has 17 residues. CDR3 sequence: CASSKVFPGTGANVLTF. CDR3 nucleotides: TGTGCCAGCAGCAAAGTTTTCCCAGGGACTGGGGCCAACGTCCTGACTTTC.